This T cell receptor (beta chain) was captured in a study of blood T cell repertoires in COVID-19. On the study more broadly: The United States, Italy and Spain supplied acute and convalescent COVID-19 samples. T cells, B-cell-depleted T cells, or PBMCs supplied cDNA or gDNA.

CDR1 is GTSNPN and CDR2 is SVGIG in the germline V gene (reference sequence). The CDR3 loop spans 12 amino acids. In the original analysis: Reference gene primer amplification gave nucleated cell count estimates. Only in-frame clones appear in the TCRdb table, and some are missing; sequencing was by immunoSEQ multiplex PCR. That table is the source of V, J and clone size, and D and trimming were worked out from the DNA. This sample has 250,000 or so clones, with roughly nine tenths found just once. The chain employs TRBV30 and TRBJ2-7; D is perhaps TRBD1 (6 bases). The receptor's source is a woman between 40 and 50 years old who had recovered from COVID-19. Sequencing was carried out using peripheral blood. The CDR3 reads CVLQGDSYEQYF. The CDR3 coding sequence is TGTGTTCTACAGGGAGATTCCTACGAGCAGTACTTC.